This TCR beta chain is drawn from a study of cytomegalovirus exposure and HLA in healthy donors. Study-level results: The tendency of first-cohort TCR clusters to co-occur in the 120 or so validation repertoires emerged from a later analysis. The study listed 150 to 200 cytomegalovirus-associated TCR beta chains.

Comment on this clone: Its target is unknown.

Produced via immunoSEQ multiplex PCR; TCRdb's table is partial and in-frame only. The sample yields some 150,000 clones, approximately 89% seen once. The donors were members of the validation cohort, which comprised about 130 subjects and was separate from the first cohort of some 680 subjects. The length of the CDR3 is 16 residues. The rearrangement links TRBV21-1 to TRBJ1-6; TRBD1, the table's D call, lacks a check against the DNA. TRBV21-1 is given as a pseudogene. The source of this sequence is a man younger than 35 in good health and CMV-seropositive. The sample taken for sequencing was PBMCs. The CDR3 reads CASSKEDGRGDSPLHF. The CDR3 DNA reads TGTGCCAGCAGCAAAGAGGACGGAAGGGGTGATTCACCCCTCCACTTT.